The T cell receptor (beta chain) described here comes from a study of T-cell reconstitution after alpha-beta-depleted transplantation in children. The TCRbeta library incorporated unique molecular identifiers. TCRdb recomputed calls from the PCR reads with MiXCR, one row per CDR3 protein. The sample holds 100,000 to 120,000 distinct CDR3 sequences, 10% seen once. This clonotype was found many times. Germline loops: CDR1 KGHDR, CDR2 SFDVKD. CDR3 length: 14 amino acids. Trimming took off 7 bases at V and 5 bases at J, with 16 bases between the two ends. This chain links TRBV24-1 with TRBJ1-2; unclear D gene. This receptor was obtained from a human donor who donated a stem cell graft to a child with acute lymphoblastic leukemia. This material consisted of PBMCs from the stem cell graft donor, taken from the stem cell graft. The CDR3 coding sequence is TGTGCCACCAGCGCCGGAGGAGACCCTTATGGCTACACCTTC. Translated, it gives CATSAGGDPYGYTF.